This TCR beta chain is drawn from a study of blood T cell repertoires in COVID-19. Study-wide context: Material from acute and convalescent COVID-19 was sourced from the United States, Italy and Spain. Sources were T cells, B-cell-depleted T cells, or PBMCs; the material itself was cDNA or gDNA.

As processed by the authors: The authors estimated nucleated cell counts from reference gene primer amplification. Profiling relied on immunoSEQ multiplex PCR, and the TCRdb table lists in-frame clones only, not all of them. V and J calls and clone size are given by that table; D and trimming were obtained from the DNA. The profile shows 25,000 to 35,000 clones, roughly nine tenths of them singletons. This TCR was recovered from a human donor with active COVID-19. The donor label of this sample is uncertain. Sequenced sample: peripheral blood.

The CDR3 DNA sequence: TGTGCCAGCAGCAGCAGGGGTGAGACCCAGTACTTC. It is translated as CASSSRGETQYF. The chain combines TRBV7-6 with TRBJ2-5, with TRBD1 as a possible D gene (6 bases). The CDR3 consists of 12 residues. The V end was cut by 5 bases, the J end by 5 bases, with 9 bases between. Germline-derived CDR1 and CDR2 are SGHVS and FNYEAQ. Variable domain in full (rest from reference TRBV7-6 and TRBJ2-5): GAGVSQSPRYKVTKRGQDVALRCDPISGHVSLYWYRQALGQGPEFLTYFNYEAQQDKSGLPNDRFSAERPEGSISTLTIQRTEQRDSAMYRCASSSRGETQYFGPGTRLLVL.